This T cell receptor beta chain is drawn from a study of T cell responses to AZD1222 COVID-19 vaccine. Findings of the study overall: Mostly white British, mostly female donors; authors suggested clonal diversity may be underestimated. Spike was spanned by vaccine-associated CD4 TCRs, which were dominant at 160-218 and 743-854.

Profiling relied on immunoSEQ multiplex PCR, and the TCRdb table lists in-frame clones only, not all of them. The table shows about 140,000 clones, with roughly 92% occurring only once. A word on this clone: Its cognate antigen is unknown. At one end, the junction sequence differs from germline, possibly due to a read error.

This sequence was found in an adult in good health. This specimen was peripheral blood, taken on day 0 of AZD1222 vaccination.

The CDR3 reads CASSLDTTDTQYF. In DNA, the CDR3 is TGTGCTAGCAGCTTAGACACAACAGATACGCAGTATTTT. The chain carries TRBV7-7 and TRBJ2-3; no definite D call. Germline assignment: CDR1 SSHAT and CDR2 FNYEAQ (reference sequence). The CDR3 covers 13 residues.